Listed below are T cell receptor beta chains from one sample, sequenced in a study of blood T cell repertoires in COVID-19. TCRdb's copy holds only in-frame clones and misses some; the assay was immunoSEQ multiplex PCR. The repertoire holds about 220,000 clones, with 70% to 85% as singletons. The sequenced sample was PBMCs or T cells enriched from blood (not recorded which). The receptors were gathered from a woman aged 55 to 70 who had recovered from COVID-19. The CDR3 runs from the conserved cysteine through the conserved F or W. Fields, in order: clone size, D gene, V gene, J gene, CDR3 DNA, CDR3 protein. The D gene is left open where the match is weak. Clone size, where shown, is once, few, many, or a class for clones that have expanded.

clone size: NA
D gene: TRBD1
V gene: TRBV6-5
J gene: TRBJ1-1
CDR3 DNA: TGTGCCAGCAGTTCAACAGGGGCGGAGAACACTGAAGCTTTCTTT
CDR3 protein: CASSSTGAENTEAFF

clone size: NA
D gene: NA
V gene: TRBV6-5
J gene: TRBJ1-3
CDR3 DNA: TGTGCCAGCAGTAGACGGGGGGCAAACACCATATATTTT
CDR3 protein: CASSRRGANTIYF

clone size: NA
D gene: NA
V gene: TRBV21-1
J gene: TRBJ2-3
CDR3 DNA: TGTGCCAGCAGCAAAGACAGGGAGACCCAAGATACGCAGTATTTT
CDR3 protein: CASSKDRETQDTQYF

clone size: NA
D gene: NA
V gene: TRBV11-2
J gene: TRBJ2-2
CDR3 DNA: TGTGCCAGCAGACCCATATGGCAGACGAACACCGGGGAGCTGTTTTTT
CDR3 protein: CASRPIWQTNTGELFF

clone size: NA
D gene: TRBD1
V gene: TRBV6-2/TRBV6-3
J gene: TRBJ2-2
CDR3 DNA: TGTGCCAGCAGTACACCGGGACAGGGCCGGACCGGGGAGCTGTTTTTT
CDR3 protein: CASSTPGQGRTGELFF

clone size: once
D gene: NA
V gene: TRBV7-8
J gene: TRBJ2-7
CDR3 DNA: TGTGCCAGCAGCTTAGCCACTCCCTACGAGCAGTACTTC
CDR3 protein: CASSLATPYEQYF

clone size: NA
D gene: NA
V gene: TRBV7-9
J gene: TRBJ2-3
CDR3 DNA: TGTGCCAGCAGCCCCCCCGCGGGGTTCACAGATACGCAGTATTTT
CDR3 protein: CASSPPAGFTDTQYF

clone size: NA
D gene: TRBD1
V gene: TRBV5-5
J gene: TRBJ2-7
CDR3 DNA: TGTGCCAGCATCCCCGGGTTAGGGGGCTCCTCCTACGAGCAGTACTTC
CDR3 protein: CASIPGLGGSSYEQYF

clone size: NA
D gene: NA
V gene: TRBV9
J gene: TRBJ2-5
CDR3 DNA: TGTGCCAGCAGCGTAGCGGGACAAAACGGGGAGACCCAGTACTTC
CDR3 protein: CASSVAGQNGETQYF

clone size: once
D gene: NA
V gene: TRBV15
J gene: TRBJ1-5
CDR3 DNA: TGTGCCACCAGCTCTAACGCGTTTTCTATCAATCAGCCCCAGCATTTT
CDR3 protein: CATSSNAFSINQPQHF

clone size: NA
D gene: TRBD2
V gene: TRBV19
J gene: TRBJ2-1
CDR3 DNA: TGTGCCAGTAGTATATGGTTGGGCGGGGGGGCCGCGAATGAGCAGTTCTTC
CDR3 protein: CASSIWLGGGAANEQFF

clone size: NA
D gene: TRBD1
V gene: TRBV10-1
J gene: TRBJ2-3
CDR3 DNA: TGCGCCAGCAGAGATGGGACAGGGCCAGATACGCAGTATTTT
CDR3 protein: CASRDGTGPDTQYF

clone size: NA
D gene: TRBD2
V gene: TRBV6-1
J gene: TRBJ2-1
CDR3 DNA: TGTGCCAGCAGTGCCAGGGGACTAGCGGGGAACAATGAGCAGTTCTTC
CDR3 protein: CASSARGLAGNNEQFF

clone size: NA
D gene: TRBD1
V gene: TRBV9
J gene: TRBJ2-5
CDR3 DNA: TGTGCCAGCAGCGTAGTAAGTGGGACAGGGGTTGAGACCCAGTACTTC
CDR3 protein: CASSVVSGTGVETQYF

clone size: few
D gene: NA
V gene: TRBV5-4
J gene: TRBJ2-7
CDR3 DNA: TGTGCCAGCAGCAGACAGGACGTCTCCTACGAGCAGTACTTC
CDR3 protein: CASSRQDVSYEQYF

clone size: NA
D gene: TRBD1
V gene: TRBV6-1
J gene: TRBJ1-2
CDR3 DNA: TGTGCCAGCAGTGAACGGGACAGGGGGCAGGTTGGCTACACCTTC
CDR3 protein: CASSERDRGQVGYTF

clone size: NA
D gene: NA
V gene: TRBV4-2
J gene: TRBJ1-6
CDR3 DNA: TGTGCCAGCTGCCGGGACATCCAAGGGGGATCACCCCTCCACTTT
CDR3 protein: CASCRDIQGGSPLHF

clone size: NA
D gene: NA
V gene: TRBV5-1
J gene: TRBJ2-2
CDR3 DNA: TGCGCCAGCAGCACCGGGACGGGAGAAACCGGGGAGCTGTTTTTT
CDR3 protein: CASSTGTGETGELFF

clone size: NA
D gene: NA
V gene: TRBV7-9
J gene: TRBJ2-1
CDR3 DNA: TGTGCCAGCAGCTCCCCTTACAATGAGCAGTTCTTC
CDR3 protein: CASSSPYNEQFF

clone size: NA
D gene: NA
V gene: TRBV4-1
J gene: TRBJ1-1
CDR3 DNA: TGCGCCAGCAGCCAAGAGTCAGGGAAAACTGAAGCTTTCTTT
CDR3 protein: CASSQESGKTEAFF

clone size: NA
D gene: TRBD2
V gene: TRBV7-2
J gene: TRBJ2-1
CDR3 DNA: TGTGCCAGCAGCGCCACCGGGACTAGCGGGAGTCGAGAGCAGTTCTTC
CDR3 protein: CASSATGTSGSREQFF

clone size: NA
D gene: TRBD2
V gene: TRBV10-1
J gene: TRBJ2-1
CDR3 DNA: TGCGCCACCAGTGGGGAGGGTTACAATGAGCAGTTCTTC
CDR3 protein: CATSGEGYNEQFF

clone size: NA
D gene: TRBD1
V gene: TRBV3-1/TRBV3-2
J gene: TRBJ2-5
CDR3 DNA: TGTGCCAGCAGCCAAGAGTCGACAGGGTATCGGGAGACCCAGTACTTC
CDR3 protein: CASSQESTGYRETQYF

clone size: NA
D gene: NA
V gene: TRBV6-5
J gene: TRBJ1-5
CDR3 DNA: TGTGCCAGCAGTTCTAAGGGGAGCAATCAGCCCCAGCATTTT
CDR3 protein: CASSSKGSNQPQHF

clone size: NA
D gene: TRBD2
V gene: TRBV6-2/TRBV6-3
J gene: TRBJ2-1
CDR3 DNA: TGTGCCAGCAGTTACGTGCGGGGGGCCCCCTACAATGAGCAGTTCTTC
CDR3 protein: CASSYVRGAPYNEQFF

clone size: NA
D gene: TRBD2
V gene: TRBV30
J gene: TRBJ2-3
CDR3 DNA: TGTGCCTGGTCGACTAGCGGGACTTATACGCAGTATTTT
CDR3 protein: CAWSTSGTYTQYF

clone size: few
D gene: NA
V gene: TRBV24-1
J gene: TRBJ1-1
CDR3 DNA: TGTGCCACCAGTGACAGGGGCGGCACTGAAGCTTTCTTT
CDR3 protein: CATSDRGGTEAFF

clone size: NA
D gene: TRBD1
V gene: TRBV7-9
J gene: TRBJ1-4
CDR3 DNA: TGTGCCAGCAGCGGACATAAACAGGGGACTGCAACTAATGAAAAACTGTTTTTT
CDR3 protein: CASSGHKQGTATNEKLFF

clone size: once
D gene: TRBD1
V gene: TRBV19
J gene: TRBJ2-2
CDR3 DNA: TGTGCCAGTAGTACTAGACAGGGAAGATCCGGGGAGCTGTTTTTT
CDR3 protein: CASSTRQGRSGELFF

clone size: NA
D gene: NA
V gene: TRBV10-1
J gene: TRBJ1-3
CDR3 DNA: TGCGCCAGCGGGCTCCCTGGAAACACCATATATTTT
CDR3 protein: CASGLPGNTIYF

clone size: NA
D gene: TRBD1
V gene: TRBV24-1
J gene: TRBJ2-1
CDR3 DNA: TGTGCCACCAGTGACCACGGACAGGGGGCTAACAATGAGCAGTTCTTC
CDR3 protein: CATSDHGQGANNEQFF

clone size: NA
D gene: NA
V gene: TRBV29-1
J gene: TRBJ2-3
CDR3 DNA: TGCAGCGTTGATAAGGGGGGCACAGATACGCAGTATTTT
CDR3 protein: CSVDKGGTDTQYF

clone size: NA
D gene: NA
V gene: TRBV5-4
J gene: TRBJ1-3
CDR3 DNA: TGTGCCAGCAGCTTACAGGGTTCTGGAAACACCATATATTTT
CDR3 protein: CASSLQGSGNTIYF

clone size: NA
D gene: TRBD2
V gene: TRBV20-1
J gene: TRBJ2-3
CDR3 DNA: TGCAGTGCTAGTGGTAGCGGGGACACAGATACGCAGTATTTT
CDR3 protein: CSASGSGDTDTQYF

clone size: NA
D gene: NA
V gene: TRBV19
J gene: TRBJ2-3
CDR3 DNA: TGTGCCAGTAGTAATGGATGGGCTGTGGCGCAGTATTTT
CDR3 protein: CASSNGWAVAQYF

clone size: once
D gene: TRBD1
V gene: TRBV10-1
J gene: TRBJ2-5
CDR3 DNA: TGCGCCAGCAGTGAAGGGACAGCACAAGAGACCCAGTACTTC
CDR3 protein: CASSEGTAQETQYF

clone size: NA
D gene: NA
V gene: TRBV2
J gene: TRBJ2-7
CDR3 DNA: TGTGCCAGCGTGGCGTCGGGGTTCGAGCAGTACTTC
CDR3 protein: CASVASGFEQYF

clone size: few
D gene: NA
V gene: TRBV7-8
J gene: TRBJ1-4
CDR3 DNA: TGTGCCAGCAGCTTAGCACGTGGGCTGGATGAAAAACTGTTTTTT
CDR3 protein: CASSLARGLDEKLFF

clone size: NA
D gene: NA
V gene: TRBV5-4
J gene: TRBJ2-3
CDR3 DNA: TGTGCCAGCAGCTTTTTTAGGGGCGGGACCCTCACAGATACGCAGTATTTT
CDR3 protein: CASSFFRGGTLTDTQYF

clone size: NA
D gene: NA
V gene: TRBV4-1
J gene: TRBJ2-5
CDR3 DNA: TGCGCCAGCAGCCAAGATCCGGGAAAAGAGACCCAGTACTTC
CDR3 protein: CASSQDPGKETQYF

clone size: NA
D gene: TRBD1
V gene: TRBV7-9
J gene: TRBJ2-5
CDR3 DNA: TGTGCCAGCAGCAACCTGTCGACAGGGGTTGAGACCCAGTACTTC
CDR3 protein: CASSNLSTGVETQYF

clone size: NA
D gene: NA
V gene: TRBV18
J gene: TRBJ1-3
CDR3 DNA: TGTGCCAGCTCTTACCGGGAACCCTCTTATGGGGACACCATATATTTT
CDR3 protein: CASSYREPSYGDTIYF

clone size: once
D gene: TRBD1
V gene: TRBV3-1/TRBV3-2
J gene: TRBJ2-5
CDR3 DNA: TGTGCCAGCAGCCGGAAAACAGGGGGCTCTTCAAGGACCCAGTACTTC
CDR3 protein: CASSRKTGGSSRTQYF

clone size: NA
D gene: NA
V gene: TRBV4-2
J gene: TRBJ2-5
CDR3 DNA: TGTGCCAGCAGCCAATCTTCAGAGACCCAGTACTTC
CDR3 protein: CASSQSSETQYF

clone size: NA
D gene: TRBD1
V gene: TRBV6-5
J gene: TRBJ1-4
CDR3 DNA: TGTGCCAGCAGACCCGAGGGGACAGGCGAGGAAAAACTGTTTTTT
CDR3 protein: CASRPEGTGEEKLFF

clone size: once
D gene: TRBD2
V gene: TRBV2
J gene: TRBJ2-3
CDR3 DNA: TGTGCCAGCAGTGAGGGGATGCTAGCGGGGGGGTACACAGATACGCAGTATTTT
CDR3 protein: CASSEGMLAGGYTDTQYF

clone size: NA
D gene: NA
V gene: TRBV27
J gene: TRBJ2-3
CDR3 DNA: TGTGCCAGCAGTATTCCAGGCACAGATACGCAGTATTTT
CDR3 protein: CASSIPGTDTQYF

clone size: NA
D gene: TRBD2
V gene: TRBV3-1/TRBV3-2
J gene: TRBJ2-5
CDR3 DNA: TGTGCCAGCAGCCGGGACTATCAAAGCGAGACCCAGTACTTC
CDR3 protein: CASSRDYQSETQYF

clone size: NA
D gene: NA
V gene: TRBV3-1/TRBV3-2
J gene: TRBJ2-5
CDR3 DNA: TGTGCCAGCAGCCCCCAGCAGGGTCGGGAGACCCAGTACTTC
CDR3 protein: CASSPQQGRETQYF

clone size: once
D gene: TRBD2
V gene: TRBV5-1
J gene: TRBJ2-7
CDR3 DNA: TGCGCCAGCAGCTTGGCCTTGGGACTAGCGGGTTTAGAGCAGTACTTC
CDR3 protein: CASSLALGLAGLEQYF

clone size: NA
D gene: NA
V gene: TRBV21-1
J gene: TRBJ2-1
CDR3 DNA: TGTGCCAGCAGCACCCCCCCACTAGCGGGGCACGAACAGTTCTTC
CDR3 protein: CASSTPPLAGHEQFF

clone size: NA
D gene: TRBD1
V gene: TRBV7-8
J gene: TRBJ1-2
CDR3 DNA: TGTGCCAGCAGCGTCCTCCGGGACAGGGGACCGTATGGCTACACCTTC
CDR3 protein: CASSVLRDRGPYGYTF

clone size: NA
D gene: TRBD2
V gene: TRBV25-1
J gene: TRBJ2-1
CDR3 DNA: TGTGCCAGCAGTGATTCGCGGGGGGTCAATGAGCAGTTCTTC
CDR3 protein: CASSDSRGVNEQFF

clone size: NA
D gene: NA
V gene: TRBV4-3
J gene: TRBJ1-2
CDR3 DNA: TGCGCCAGCAGCCAAGATCTCGGGGGGCGCTTTTATGGCTACACCTTC
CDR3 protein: CASSQDLGGRFYGYTF